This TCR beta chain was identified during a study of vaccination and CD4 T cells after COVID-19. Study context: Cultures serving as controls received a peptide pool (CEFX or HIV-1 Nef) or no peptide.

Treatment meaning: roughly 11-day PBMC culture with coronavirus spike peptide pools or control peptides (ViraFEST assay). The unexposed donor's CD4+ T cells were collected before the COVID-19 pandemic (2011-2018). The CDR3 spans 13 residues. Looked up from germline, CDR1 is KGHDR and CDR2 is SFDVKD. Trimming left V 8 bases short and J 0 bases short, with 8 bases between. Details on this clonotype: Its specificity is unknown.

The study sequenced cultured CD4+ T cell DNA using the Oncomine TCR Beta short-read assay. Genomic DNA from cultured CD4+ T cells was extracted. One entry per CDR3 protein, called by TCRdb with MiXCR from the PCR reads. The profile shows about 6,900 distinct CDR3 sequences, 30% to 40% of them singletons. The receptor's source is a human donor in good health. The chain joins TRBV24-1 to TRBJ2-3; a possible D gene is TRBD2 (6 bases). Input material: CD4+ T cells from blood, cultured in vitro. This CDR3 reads CATKGTSTDTQYF. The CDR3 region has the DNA TGTGCCACCAAAGGGACTAGCACAGATACGCAGTATTTT.